This T cell receptor beta chain was sequenced for a study of T cells in Graves' hyperthyroidism and ophthalmopathy. Germline lookup yields CDR1 MDHEN and CDR2 SYDVKM. Trimming pared 5 bases from V and 10 bases from J, leaving 20 bases between. The CDR3 is made up of 14 amino acids. The source material, RNA transcripts, was used to amplify TCR beta CDR3 regions. A first-round RT-PCR of the TCR CDR3 used the HTBI primer set. TCRdb fed the multiplex PCR reads into MiXCR, producing one record per CDR3 protein. This sample has 490,000 or so distinct CDR3 sequences, with around a fifth found just once. Sequenced: blood. The chain recombines TRBV28 with TRBJ1-1, with D tentatively TRBD1 (5 bases). This sequence originates from an older woman with Graves' ophthalmopathy. The DNA of the CDR3 is TGTGCCAGCAGTGCCACAGGACGAGACTGGGGAGCTTTCTTT. This sequence encodes CASSATGRDWGAFF.